This is a list of T cell receptor beta chains from one sample in a study of T cell responses to AZD1222 COVID-19 vaccine. Produced via immunoSEQ multiplex PCR; TCRdb's table is partial and in-frame only. Counted here are some 100,000 clones, roughly 87% occurring once; the ten biggest clones make up approximately 5.5%. The sample in question was peripheral blood, obtained on day 0 of AZD1222 vaccination. These receptors were collected from an adult in good health. Both conserved end residues are part of each CDR3. D genes are given only for firm matches. Clone size, where shown, is once, few, many, or a class for clones that have expanded.

TRBJ1-2	14	TRBD1	TRBV3-1/TRBV3-2	NA	CASSQWDRDYGYTF	TGTGCCAGCAGCCAATGGGACAGAGACTATGGCTACACCTTC
TRBJ1-3	15	NA	TRBV4-2	NA	CASSQESTRGNTIYF	TGTGCCAGCAGCCAAGAGAGCACGCGGGGAAACACCATATATTTT
TRBJ1-6	14	NA	TRBV7-9	NA	CASSFVGNNSPLHF	TGTGCCAGCAGCTTCGTAGGGAACAATTCACCCCTCCACTTT
TRBJ2-3	16	TRBD2	TRBV7-2	once	CASSLRSGGAIDTQYF	TGTGCCAGCAGCTTACGGAGCGGGGGGGCGATAGATACGCAGTATTTT
TRBJ1-2	14	NA	TRBV3-1/TRBV3-2	NA	CASSQGRGHYGYTF	TGTGCCAGCAGCCAAGGCAGGGGCCACTATGGCTACACCTTC
TRBJ2-1	14	NA	TRBV9	NA	CASSGDFLGDEQFF	TGTGCCAGCAGCGGGGACTTCCTGGGTGACGAGCAGTTCTTC
TRBJ1-4	16	NA	TRBV7-2	NA	CASSLVIGAINEKLFF	TGTGCCAGCAGCTTAGTTATCGGGGCCATTAATGAAAAACTGTTTTTT
TRBJ2-5	13	NA	TRBV12-3/TRBV12-4	NA	CASSFDKQETQYF	TGTGCCAGCAGTTTCGACAAGCAAGAGACCCAGTACTTC
TRBJ2-3	14	NA	TRBV6-5	NA	CASRDQASSDTQYF	TGTGCCAGCAGGGACCAGGCTAGCTCAGATACGCAGTATTTT
TRBJ2-7	15	NA	TRBV18	NA	CASSPRSGGIDEQYF	TGTGCCAGCTCACCACGGAGTGGAGGGATAGACGAGCAGTACTTC
TRBJ1-5	14	NA	TRBV3-1/TRBV3-2	NA	CASSQSQGNQPQHF	TGTGCCAGCAGCCAAAGTCAGGGGAATCAGCCCCAGCATTTT
TRBJ1-1	13	TRBD1	TRBV30	NA	CAWMGQGDTEAFF	TGTGCCTGGATGGGACAGGGGGACACTGAAGCTTTCTTT
TRBJ2-2	14	NA	TRBV5-1	once	CASSPGTSTGELFF	TGCGCCAGCAGCCCCGGGACTTCCACCGGGGAGCTGTTTTTT
TRBJ2-7	14	TRBD1	TRBV5-1	NA	CASSTGQGFDEQYF	TGCGCCAGCAGCACAGGACAGGGCTTCGACGAGCAGTACTTC
TRBJ2-7	13	NA	TRBV7-2	NA	CASSSQASVEQYF	TGTGCCAGCAGCTCCCAAGCCTCAGTCGAGCAGTACTTC
TRBJ2-2	14	NA	TRBV6-5	NA	CASMRGENTGELFF	TGTGCCAGCATGAGGGGGGAAAACACCGGGGAGCTGTTTTTT
TRBJ2-5	13	NA	TRBV5-4	NA	CASSIDRQETQYF	TGTGCCAGCAGCATCGACCGTCAAGAGACCCAGTACTTC
TRBJ1-1	17	TRBD1	TRBV19	NA	CASSPGTGGAGGSEAFF	TGTGCCAGTAGTCCGGGGACAGGGGGCGCGGGGGGATCTGAAGCTTTCTTT
TRBJ2-5	18	TRBD2	TRBV7-2	once	CASSLGASAGRSGETQYF	TGTGCCAGCAGCTTAGGGGCCTCAGCGGGGAGGTCGGGAGAGACCCAGTACTTC
TRBJ2-5	16	TRBD2	TRBV4-2	NA	CASSPPSGRAWETQYF	TGTGCCAGCAGCCCCCCTAGCGGGAGGGCCTGGGAGACCCAGTACTTC
TRBJ1-2	13	TRBD1	TRBV11-1	NA	CASSNRGRGGYTF	TGTGCCAGCAGCAACAGGGGCCGGGGTGGCTACACCTTC
TRBJ2-3	16	NA	TRBV18	NA	CASSPLTSSASDTQYF	TGTGCCAGCTCACCACTCACTTCCTCCGCGTCGGATACGCAGTATTTT